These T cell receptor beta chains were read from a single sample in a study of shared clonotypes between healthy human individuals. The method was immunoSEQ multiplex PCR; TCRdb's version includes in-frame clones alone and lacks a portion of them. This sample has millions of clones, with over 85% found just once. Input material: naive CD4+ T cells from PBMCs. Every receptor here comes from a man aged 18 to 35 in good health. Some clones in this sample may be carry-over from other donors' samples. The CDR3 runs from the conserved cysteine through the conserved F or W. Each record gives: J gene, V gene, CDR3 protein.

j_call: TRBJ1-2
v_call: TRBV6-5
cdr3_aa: CASSPGANYGYTF

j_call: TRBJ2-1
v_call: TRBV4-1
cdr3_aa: CASSQVPSGKYNEQFF

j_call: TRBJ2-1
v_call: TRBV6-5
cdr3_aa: CASSYRTAGGNNEQFF

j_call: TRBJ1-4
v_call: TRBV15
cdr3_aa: CATSREQGTNEKLFF

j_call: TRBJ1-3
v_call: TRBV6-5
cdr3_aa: CASSSPGNTIYF

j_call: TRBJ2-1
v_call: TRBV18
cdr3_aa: CASSPPSGSNEQFF

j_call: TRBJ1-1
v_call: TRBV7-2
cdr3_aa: CASSLRQGPYTEAFF

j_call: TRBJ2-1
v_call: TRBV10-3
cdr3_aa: CAIRRDGNNEQFF

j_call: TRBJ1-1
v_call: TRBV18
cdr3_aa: CASSPYDRGQGTEAFF

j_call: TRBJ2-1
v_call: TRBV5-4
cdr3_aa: CASSSGLARTNEQFF

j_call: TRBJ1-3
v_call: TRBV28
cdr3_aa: CASKAGGAPSGNTIYF

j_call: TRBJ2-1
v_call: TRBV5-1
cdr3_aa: CASSLASVQNNEQFF

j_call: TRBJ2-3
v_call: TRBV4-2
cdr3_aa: CASSQGSRDSQYF

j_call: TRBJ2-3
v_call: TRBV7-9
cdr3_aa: CASSPQGGGTQYF

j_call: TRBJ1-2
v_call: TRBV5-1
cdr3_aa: CASSLGTGDNYGYTF

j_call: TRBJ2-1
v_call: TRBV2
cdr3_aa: CASRGTSGYNEQFF

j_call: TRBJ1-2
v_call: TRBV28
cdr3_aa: CASSLGQFYGYTF

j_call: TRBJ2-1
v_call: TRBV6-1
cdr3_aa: CASRLVTSGRNEQFF

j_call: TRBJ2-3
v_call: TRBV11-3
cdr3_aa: CASSRDRGKGDTQYF

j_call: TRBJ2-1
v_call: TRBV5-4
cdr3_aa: CASSNGARGRAGEQFF

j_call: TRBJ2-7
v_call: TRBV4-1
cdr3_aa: CASSQREGLSYEQYF

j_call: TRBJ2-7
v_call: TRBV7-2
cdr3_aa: CASSLTSISGEQYF

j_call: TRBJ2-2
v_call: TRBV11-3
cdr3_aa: CASSYTLAGVGELFF

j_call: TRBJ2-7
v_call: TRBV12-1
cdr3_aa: CASSRGTYEQYF

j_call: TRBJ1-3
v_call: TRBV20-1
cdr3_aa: CSAIYGNTIYF

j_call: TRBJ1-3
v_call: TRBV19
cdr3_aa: CASMDRLPRNTIYF

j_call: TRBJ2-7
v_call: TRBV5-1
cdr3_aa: CASSLSGGLTSGRGDPYEQYF

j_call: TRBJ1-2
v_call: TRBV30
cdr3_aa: CAWSLGLSYTF

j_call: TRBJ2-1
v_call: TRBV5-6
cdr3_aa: CASSLEYNEQFF

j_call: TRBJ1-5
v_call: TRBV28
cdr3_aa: CASSLQGAVQPQHF

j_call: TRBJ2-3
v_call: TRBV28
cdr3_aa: CASSLAGEGTDTQYF

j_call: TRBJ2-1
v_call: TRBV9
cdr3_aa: CASSVGQGRTYNEQFF

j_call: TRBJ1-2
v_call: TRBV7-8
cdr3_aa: CASSFRDGFGYGYTF

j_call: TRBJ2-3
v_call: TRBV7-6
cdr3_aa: CASSPFRVKVTDTQYF

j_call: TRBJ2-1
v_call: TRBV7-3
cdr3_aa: CASSLRGLAGPNEQFF

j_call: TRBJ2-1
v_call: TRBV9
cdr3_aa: CASSPSGSGSYNEQFF

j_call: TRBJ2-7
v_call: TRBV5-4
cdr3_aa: CASRDEDYEQYF

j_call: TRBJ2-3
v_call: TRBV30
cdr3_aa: CAWNNAPFLRDRTTDTQYF

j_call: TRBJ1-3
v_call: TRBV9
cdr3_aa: CASSDPWGFGNTIYF

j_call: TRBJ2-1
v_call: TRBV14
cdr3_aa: CASSQRQIYNEQFF

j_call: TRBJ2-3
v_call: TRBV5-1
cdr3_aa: CASSPDLGTQYF

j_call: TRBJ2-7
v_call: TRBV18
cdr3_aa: CASSPYSGSSYEQYF

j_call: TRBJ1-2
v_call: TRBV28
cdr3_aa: CASSAPGTDYGYTF

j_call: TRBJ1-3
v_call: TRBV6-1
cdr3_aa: CASMDPSSGNTIYF

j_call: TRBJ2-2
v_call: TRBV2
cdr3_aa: CASSDRGRTGELFF

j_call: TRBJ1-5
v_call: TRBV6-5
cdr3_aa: CASSYGGRGNQPQHF

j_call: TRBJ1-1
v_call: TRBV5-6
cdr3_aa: CASSLRTGGIVAFF

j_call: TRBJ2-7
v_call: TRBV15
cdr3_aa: CATAKRASGFDEQYF

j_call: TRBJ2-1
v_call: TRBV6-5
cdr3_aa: CASSYSIRGEQFF

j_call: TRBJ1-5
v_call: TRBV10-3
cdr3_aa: CAISVARKESNQPQHF

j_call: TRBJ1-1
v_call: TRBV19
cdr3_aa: CASSFHRGNTEAFF

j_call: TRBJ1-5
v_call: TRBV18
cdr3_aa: CASSPGQGGNQPQHF

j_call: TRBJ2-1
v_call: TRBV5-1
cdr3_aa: CASSGRTDYNEQFF

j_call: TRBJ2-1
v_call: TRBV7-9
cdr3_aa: CASSSQQEQFF

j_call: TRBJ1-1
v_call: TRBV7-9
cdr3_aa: CASSLAGDRAIF